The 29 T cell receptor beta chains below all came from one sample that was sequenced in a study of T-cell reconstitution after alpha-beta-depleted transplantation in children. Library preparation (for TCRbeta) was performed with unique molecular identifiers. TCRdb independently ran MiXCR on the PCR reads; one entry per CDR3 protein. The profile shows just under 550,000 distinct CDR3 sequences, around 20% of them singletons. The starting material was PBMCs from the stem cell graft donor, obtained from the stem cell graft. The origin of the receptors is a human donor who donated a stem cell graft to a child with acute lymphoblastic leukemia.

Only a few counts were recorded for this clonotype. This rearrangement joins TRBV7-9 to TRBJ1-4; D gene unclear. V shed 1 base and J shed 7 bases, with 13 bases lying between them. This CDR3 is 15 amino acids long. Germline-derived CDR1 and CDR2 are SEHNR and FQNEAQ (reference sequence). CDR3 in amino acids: CASSLEAVRSEKLFF. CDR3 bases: TGTGCCAGCAGCTTAGAGGCGGTACGGTCTGAAAAACTGTTTTTT.

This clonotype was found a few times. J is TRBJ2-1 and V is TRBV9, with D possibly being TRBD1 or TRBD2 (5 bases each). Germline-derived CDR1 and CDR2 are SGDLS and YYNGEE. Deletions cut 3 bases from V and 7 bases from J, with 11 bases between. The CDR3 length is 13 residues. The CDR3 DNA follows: TGTGCCAGCAGCGGGCCGTGGGGGAATGAGCAGTTCTTC. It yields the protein CASSGPWGNEQFF.

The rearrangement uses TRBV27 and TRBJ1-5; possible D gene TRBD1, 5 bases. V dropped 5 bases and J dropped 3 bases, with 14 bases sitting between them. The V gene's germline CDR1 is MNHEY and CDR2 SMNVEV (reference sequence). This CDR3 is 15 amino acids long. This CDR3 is CASSPVWGYNQPQHF. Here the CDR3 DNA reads TGTGCCAGCAGTCCCGTGTGGGGGTACAATCAGCCCCAGCATTTT.

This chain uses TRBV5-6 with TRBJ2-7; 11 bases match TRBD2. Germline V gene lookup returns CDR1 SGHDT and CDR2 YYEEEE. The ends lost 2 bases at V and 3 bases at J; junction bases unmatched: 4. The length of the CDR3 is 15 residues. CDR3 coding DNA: TGTGCCAGCAGCTTTGACCTAGCGGGAGGCTACGAGCAGTACTTC. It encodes CASSFDLAGGYEQYF.

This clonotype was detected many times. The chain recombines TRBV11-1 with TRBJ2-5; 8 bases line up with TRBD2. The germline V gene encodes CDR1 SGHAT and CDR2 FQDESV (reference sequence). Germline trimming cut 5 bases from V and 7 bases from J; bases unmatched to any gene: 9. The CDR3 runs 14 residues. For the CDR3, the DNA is TGTGCCAGCAGCCCAAGGACTAGCTTGGTGACCCAGTACTTC. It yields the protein CASSPRTSLVTQYF.

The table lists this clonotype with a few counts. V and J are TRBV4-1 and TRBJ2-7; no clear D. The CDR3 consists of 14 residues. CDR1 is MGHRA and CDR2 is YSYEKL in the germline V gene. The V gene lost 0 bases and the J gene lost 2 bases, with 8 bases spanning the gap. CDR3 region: CASSQDPSTYEQYF. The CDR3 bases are TGCGCCAGCAGCCAAGATCCTTCAACCTACGAGCAGTACTTC.

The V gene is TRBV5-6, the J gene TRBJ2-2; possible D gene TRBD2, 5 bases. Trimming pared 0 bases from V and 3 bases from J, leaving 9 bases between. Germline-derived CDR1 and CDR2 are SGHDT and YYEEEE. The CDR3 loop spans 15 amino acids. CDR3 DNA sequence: TGTGCCAGCAGCTTGGAACCGGGATACACCGGGGAGCTGTTTTTT. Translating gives CASSLEPGYTGELFF.

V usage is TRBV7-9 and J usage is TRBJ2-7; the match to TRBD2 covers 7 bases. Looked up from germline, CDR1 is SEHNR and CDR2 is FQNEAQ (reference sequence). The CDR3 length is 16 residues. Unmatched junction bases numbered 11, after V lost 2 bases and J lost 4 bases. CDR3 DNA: TGTGCCAGCAGCTTAAGGGCACTAGCGCCGATTTACGAGCAGTACTTC. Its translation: CASSLRALAPIYEQYF. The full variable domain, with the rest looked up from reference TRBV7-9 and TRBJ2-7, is DTGVSQNPRHKITKRGQNVTFRCDPISEHNRLYWYRQTLGQGPEFLTYFQNEAQLEKSRLLSDRFSAERPKGSFSTLEIQRTEQGDSAMYLCASSLRALAPIYEQYFGPGTRLTVT.

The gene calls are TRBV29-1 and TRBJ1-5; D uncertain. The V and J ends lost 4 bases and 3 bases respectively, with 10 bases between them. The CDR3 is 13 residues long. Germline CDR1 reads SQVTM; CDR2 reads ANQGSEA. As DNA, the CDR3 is TGCAGCGTTGTATGGGGATACAATCAGCCCCAGCATTTT. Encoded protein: CSVVWGYNQPQHF.

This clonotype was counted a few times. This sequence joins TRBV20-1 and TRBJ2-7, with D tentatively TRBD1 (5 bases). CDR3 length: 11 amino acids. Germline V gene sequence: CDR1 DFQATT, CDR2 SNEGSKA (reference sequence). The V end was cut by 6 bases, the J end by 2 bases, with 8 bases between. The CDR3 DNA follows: TGCAGTGCAAGACAGACCTACGAGCAGTACTTC. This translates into CSARQTYEQYF.

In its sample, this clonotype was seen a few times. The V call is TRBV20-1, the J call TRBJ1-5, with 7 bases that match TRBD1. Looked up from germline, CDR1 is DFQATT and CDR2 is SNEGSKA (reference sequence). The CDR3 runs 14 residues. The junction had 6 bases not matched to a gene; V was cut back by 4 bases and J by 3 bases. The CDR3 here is CSATDRAFNQPQHF. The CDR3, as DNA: TGCAGTGCTACAGACAGGGCTTTCAATCAGCCCCAGCATTTT.

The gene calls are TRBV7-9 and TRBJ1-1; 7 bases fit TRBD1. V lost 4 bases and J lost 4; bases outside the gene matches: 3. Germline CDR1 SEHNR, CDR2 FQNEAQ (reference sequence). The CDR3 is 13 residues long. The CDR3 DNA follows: TGTGCCAGCAGCTCGACAGGGCTCACTGAAGCTTTCTTT. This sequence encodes CASSSTGLTEAFF.

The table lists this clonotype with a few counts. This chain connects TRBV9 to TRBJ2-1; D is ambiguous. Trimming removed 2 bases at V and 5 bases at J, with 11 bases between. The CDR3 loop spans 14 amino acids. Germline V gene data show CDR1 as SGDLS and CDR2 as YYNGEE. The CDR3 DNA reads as TGTGCCAGCAGCGTCCCAGACCCCAACAATGAGCAGTTCTTC. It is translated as CASSVPDPNNEQFF.

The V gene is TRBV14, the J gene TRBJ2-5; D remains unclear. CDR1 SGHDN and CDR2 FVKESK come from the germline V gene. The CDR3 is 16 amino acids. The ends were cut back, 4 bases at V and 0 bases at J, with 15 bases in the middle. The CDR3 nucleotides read TGTGCCAGCAGCCGGTTGGCAGTGCCCTACCAAGAGACCCAGTACTTC. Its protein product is CASSRLAVPYQETQYF.

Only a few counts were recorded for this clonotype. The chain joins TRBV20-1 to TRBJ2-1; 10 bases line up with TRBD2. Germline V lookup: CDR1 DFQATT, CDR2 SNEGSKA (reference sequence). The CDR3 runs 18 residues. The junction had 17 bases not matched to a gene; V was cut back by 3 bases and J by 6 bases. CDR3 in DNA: TGCAGTGCTAGTCCCTGGACAGCCGGGACTAGCGTTTTCAATGAGCAGTTCTTC. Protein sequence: CSASPWTAGTSVFNEQFF.

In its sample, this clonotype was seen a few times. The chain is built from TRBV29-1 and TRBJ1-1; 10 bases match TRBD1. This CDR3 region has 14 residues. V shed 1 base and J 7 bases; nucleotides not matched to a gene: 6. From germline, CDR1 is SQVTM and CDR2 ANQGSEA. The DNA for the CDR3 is TGCAGCGTTGAAGTTCGGGACAGGGGTTATGAAGCTTTCTTT. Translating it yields CSVEVRDRGYEAFF.

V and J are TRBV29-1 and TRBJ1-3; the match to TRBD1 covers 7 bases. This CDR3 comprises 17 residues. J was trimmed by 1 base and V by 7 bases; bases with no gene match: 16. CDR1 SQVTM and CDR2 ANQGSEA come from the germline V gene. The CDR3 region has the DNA TGCAGCGCTCAAGAATGGGGACAGCCTTTATCTGGAAACACCATATATTTT. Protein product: CSAQEWGQPLSGNTIYF. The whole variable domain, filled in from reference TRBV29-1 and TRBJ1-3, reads SAVISQKPSRDICQRGTSLTIQCQVDSQVTMMFWYRQQPGQSLTLIATANQGSEATYESGFVIDKFPISRPNLTFSTLTVSNMSPEDSSIYLCSAQEWGQPLSGNTIYFGEGSWLTVV.

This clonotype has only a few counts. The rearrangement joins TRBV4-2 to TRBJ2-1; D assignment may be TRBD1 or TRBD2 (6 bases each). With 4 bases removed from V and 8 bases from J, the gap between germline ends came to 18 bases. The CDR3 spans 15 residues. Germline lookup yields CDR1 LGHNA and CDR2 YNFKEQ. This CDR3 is CASSRGDIGGDEQFF. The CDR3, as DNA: TGTGCCAGCAGCCGGGGGGACATTGGGGGCGATGAGCAGTTCTTC.

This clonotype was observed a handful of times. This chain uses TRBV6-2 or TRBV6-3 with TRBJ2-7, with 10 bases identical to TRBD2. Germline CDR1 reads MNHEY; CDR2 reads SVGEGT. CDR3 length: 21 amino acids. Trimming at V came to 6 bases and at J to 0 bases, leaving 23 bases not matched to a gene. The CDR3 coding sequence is TGTGCCAGCAGCCCTAGGACAGGCCCTAAATATTTAGCGGGAGGCTCCTACGAGCAGTACTTC. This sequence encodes CASSPRTGPKYLAGGSYEQYF.

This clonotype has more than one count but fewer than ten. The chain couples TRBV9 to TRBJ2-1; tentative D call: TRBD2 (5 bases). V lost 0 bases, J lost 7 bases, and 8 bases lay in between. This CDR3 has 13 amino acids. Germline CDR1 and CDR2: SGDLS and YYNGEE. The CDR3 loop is CASSVVLGNEQFF. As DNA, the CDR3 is TGTGCCAGCAGCGTAGTACTAGGGAATGAGCAGTTCTTC.

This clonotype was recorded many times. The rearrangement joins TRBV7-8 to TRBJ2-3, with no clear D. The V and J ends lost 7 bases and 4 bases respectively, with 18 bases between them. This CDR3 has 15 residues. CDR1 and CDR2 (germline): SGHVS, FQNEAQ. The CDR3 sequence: CASTHLDPVSDTQYF. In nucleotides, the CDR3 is TGTGCCAGCACCCACCTGGACCCGGTTTCAGATACGCAGTATTTT. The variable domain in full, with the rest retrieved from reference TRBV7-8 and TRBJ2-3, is GAGVSQSPRYKVAKRGQDVALRCDPISGHVSLFWYQQALGQGPEFLTYFQNEAQLDKSGLPSDRFFAERPEGSVSTLKIQRTQQEDSAVYLCASTHLDPVSDTQYFGPGTRLTVL.

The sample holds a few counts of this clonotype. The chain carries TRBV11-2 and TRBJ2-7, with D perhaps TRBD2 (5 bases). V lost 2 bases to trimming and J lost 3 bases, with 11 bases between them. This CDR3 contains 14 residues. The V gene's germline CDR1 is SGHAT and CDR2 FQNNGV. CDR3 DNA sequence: TGTGCCAGCAGCTTAAGGCTAGCCCTCTACGAGCAGTACTTC. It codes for CASSLRLALYEQYF.

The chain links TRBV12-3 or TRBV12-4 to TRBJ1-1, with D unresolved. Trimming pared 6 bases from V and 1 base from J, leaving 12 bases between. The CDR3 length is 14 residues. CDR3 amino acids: CASSSKHPNTEAFF. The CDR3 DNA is TGTGCCAGCAGCTCTAAACACCCGAACACTGAAGCTTTCTTT.

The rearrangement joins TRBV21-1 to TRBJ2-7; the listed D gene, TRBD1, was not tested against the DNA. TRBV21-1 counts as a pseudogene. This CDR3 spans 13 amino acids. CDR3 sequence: CASSRDRVGEQYF. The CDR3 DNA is TGTGCCAGCAGCAGAGACAGGGTGGGCGAGCAGTACTTC.

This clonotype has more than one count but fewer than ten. CDR3 sequence: CSAPHRGLAVETQYF. In DNA, the CDR3 is TGCAGTGCCCCGCACCGAGGACTAGCGGTGGAGACCCAGTACTTC. The chain links TRBV20-1 to TRBJ2-5, with 10 bases matching TRBD2. V trimming: 6 bases; J trimming: 5 bases; junction bases outside the gene matches: 12. This CDR3 has 15 residues. Germline V gene sequence: CDR1 DFQATT, CDR2 SNEGSKA (reference sequence).

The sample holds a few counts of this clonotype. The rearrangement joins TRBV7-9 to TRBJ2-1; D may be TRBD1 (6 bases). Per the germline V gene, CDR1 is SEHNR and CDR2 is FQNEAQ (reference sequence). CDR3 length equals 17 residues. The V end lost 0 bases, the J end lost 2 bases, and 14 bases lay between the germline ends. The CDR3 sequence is CASSLAVGQLAYNEQFF. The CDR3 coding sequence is TGTGCCAGCAGCTTAGCGGTCGGACAGCTTGCCTACAATGAGCAGTTCTTC.

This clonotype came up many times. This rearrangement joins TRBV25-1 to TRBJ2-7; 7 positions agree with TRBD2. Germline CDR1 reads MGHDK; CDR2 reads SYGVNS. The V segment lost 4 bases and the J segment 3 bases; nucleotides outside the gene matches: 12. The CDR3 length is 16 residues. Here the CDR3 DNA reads TGTGCCAGCAGTGGTGAGGTAGCGGGTTCTGTCTACGAGCAGTACTTC. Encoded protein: CASSGEVAGSVYEQYF.

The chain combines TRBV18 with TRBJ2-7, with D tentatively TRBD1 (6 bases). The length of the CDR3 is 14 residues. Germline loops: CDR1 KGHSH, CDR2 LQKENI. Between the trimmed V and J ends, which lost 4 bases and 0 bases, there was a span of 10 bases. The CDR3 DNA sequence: TGTGCCAGCTCACGGGGACAAAACTCCTACGAGCAGTACTTC. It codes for CASSRGQNSYEQYF.

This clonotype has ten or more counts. The chain's CDR3 is CASSQDSVAGGPNEQFF. As DNA, the CDR3 is TGTGCCAGCAGCCAAGATTCGGTGGCGGGAGGGCCGAATGAGCAGTTCTTC. This chain uses TRBV4-2 with TRBJ2-1; TRBD2 matches 9 bases. The CDR3 spans 17 residues. Germline trimming cut 0 bases from V and 7 bases from J; bases unmatched to any gene: 10. Germline V gene data show CDR1 as LGHNA and CDR2 as YNFKEQ.